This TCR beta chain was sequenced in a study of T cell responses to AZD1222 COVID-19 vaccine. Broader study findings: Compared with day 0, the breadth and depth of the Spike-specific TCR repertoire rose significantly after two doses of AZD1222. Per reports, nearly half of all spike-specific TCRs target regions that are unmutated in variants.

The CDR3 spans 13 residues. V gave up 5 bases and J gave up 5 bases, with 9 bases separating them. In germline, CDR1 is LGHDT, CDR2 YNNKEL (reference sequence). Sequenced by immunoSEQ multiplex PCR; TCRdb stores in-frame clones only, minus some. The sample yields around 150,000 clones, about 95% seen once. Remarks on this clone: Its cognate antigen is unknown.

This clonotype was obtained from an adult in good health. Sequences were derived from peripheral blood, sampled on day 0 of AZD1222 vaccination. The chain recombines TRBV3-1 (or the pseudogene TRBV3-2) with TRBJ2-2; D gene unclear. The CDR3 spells CASSYMGTGELFF. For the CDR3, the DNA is TGTGCCAGCAGCTACATGGGTACCGGGGAGCTGTTTTTT.